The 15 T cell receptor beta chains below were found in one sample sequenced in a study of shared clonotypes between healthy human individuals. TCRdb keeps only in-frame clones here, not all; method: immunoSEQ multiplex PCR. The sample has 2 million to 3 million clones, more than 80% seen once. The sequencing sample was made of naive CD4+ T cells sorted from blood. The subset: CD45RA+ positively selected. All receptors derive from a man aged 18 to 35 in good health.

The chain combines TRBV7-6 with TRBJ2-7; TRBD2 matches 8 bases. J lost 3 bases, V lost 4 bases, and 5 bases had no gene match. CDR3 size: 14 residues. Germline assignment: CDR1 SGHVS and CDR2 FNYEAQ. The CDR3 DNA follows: TGTGCCAGCAGCTCGGGACTAGTTGTCTACGAGCAGTACTTC. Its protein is CASSSGLVVYEQYF.

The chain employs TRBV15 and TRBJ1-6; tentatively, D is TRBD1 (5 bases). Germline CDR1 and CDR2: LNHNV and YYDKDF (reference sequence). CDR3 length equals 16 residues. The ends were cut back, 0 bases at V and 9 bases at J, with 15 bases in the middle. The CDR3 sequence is CATSRDDRGVTSPLHF. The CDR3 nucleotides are TGTGCCACCAGCAGAGATGACCGGGGCGTCACTTCACCCCTCCACTTT.

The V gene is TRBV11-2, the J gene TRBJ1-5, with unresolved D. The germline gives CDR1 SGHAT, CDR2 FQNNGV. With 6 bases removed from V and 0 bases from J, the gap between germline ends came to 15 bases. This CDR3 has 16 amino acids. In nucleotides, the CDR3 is TGTGCCAGCAGTGCCCTCCGGCAGAATAGCAATCAGCCCCAGCATTTT. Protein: CASSALRQNSNQPQHF. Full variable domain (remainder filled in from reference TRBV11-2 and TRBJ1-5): EAGVAQSPRYKIIEKRQSVAFWCNPISGHATLYWYQQILGQGPKLLIQFQNNGVVDDSQLPKDRFSAERLKGVDSTLKIQPAKLEDSAVYLCASSALRQNSNQPQHFGDGTRLSIL.

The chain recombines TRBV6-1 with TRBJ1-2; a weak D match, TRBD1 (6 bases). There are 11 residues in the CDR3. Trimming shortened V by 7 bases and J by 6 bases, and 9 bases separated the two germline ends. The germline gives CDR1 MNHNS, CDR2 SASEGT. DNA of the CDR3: TGTGCCAGCAAAAGGGGGGATGGCTACACCTTC. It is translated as CASKRGDGYTF.

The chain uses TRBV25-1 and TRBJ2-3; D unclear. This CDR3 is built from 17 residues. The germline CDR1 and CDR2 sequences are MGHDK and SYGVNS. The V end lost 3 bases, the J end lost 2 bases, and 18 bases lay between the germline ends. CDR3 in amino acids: CASSDISDGWTTDTQYF. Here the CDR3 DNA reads TGTGCCAGCAGTGATATCTCTGACGGATGGACCACAGATACGCAGTATTTT.

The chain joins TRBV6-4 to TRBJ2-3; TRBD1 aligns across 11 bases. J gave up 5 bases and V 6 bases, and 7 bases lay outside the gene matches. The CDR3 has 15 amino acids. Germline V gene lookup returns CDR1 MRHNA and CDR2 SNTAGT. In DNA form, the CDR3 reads TGTGCCAGCAGCCCCGGACAGGGGGCCAGAGATACGCAGTATTTT. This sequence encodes CASSPGQGARDTQYF.

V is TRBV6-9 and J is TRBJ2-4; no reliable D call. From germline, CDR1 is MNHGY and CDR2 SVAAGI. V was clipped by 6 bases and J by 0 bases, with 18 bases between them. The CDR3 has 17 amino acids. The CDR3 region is CASSPPLVKRAKNIQYF. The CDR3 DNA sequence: TGTGCCAGCAGCCCCCCGCTAGTAAAAAGAGCCAAAAACATTCAGTACTTC.

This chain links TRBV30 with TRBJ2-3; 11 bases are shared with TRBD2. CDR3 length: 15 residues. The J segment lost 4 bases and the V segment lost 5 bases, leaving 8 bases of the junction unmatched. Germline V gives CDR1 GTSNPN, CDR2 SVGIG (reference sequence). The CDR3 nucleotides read TGTGCCTGGGGTAATAGCGGGAGGGAAGCAGATACGCAGTATTTT. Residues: CAWGNSGREADTQYF.

DNA of the CDR3: TGTGCCAGCAGCTTATCGGGACCTTACAATTCACCCCTCCACTTT. Its translation: CASSLSGPYNSPLHF. This chain joins TRBV5-4 and TRBJ1-6; the D gene is possibly TRBD1 (5 bases). V lost 2 bases and J lost 7, with 13 bases in between. Germline V gene data show CDR1 as SGHNT and CDR2 as YYREEE (reference sequence). The CDR3 is made up of 15 amino acids.

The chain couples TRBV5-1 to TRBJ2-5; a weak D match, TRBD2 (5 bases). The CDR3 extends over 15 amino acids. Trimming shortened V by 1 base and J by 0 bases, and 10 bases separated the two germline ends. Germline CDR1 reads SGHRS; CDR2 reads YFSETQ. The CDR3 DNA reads TGCGCCAGCAGCTTGAACGGGAATTACCAAGAGACCCAGTACTTC. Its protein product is CASSLNGNYQETQYF.

CDR3 nucleotide sequence: TGTGCCCCCCCGGGAAGGACTAGCGGGAGGGAGGCCCAAGAGACCCAGTACTTC. Translating gives CAPPGRTSGREAQETQYF. This rearrangement joins TRBV7-2 to TRBJ2-5; 15 nucleotides agree with TRBD2. The trim removed 11 bases at V and 1 base at J, leaving 14 bases unmatched. This CDR3 region has 18 residues. Germline-derived CDR1 and CDR2 are SGHTA and FQGNSA.

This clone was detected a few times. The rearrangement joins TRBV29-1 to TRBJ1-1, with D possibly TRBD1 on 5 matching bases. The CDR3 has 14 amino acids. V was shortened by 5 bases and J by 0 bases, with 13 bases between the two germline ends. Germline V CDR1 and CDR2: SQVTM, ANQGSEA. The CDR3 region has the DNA TGCAGCGTTTCGGGACGACAGATGAACACTGAAGCTTTCTTT. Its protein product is CSVSGRQMNTEAFF. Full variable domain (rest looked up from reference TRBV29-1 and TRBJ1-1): SAVISQKPSRDICQRGTSLTIQCQVDSQVTMMFWYRQQPGQSLTLIATANQGSEATYESGFVIDKFPISRPNLTFSTLTVSNMSPEDSSIYLCSVSGRQMNTEAFFGQGTRLTVV.

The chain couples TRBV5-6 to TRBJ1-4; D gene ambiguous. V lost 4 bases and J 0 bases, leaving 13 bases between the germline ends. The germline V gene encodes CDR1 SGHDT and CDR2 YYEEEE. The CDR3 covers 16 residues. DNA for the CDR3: TGTGCCAGCAGCCCTAACCCGACGTCAACTAATGAAAAACTGTTTTTT. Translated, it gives CASSPNPTSTNEKLFF.

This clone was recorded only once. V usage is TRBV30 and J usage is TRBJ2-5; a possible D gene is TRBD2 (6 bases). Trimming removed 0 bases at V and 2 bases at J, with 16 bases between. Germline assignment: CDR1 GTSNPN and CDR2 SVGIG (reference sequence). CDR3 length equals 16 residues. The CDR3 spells CAWSVAVGGRQETQYF. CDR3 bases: TGTGCCTGGAGTGTAGCGGTCGGAGGGCGGCAAGAGACCCAGTACTTC.

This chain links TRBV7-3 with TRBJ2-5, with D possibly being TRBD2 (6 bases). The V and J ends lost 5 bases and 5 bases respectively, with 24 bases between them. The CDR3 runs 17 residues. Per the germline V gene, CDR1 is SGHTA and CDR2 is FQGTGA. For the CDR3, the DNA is TGTGCCAGCAGCCCCCAGGAGACAAGGCGGGGAGGCGAGACCCAGTACTTC. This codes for CASSPQETRRGGETQYF.